Reported below is one TCR beta chain. The sample belongs to a study of cytomegalovirus exposure and HLA in healthy donors. PCR used 60 Vbeta primers and 13 Jbeta primers. TCRdb keeps only in-frame clones here, not all; method: immunoSEQ multiplex PCR. In the table there are 160,000 or so clones, about 86% of which are singletons. This TCR was recovered from a woman under 30 in good health and CMV-seronegative. Sequenced material: PBMCs.

CDR3 in DNA: TGTGCCAGCAGTGAGAGGGCAGATACGCAGTATTTT. Translated: CASSERADTQYF. The chain uses TRBV6-1 and TRBJ2-3; D is perhaps TRBD2 (5 bases). The CDR3 consists of 12 residues. CDR1 and CDR2 (germline): MNHNS, SASEGT. Trimming pared 3 bases from V and 4 bases from J, leaving 5 bases between.